This TCR beta chain was recorded in a study of patients and donors after allogeneic stem cell transplantation. This clonotype was picked up a small number of times. The CDR3 has 15 residues. Trimming took off 3 bases at V and 2 bases at J, with 15 bases between the two ends. Germline values: CDR1 SGDLS, CDR2 YYNGEE. TCRdb used MiXCR to reprocess the RT-PCR reads, holding one entry per CDR3 protein. The data contain roughly 960,000 distinct CDR3 sequences, around 17% of them singletons. The chain couples TRBV9 to TRBJ2-7; no firm D call. The sequenced sample consisted of blood, either unsorted or a sorted T cell fraction (not recorded which). The clonotype originates from a human donor who was either an allogeneic HSCT recipient or a stem cell or donor lymphocyte infusion donor (not recorded which). It is not recorded whose cells these are; they may come from a transplant donor. CDR3 DNA sequence: TGTGCCAGCAGCGCAGGACGGAGCCGGACCTACGAGCAGTACTTC. Its translation is CASSAGRSRTYEQYF.